The clone carrying this T cell receptor beta chain was picked up many times. The sample is drawn from a study of early T cells in non-severe SARS-CoV-2 infection. Via MiXCR, TCRdb re-called the 5' RACE reads, giving one row per CDR3 protein. The sample contains some 80,000 distinct CDR3 sequences, about an eighth of which appear only once. The germline V and J ends were trimmed by 6 bases and 5 bases, with 22 bases remaining between them. CDR3 length: 16 amino acids. Per germline, CDR1 MNHEY and CDR2 SVGAGI. The material sequenced was whole blood. The chain employs TRBV6-5 and TRBJ1-1; D is perhaps TRBD1 (5 bases). The clonotype comes from an adult who was a healthcare worker with PCR-confirmed SARS-CoV-2 infection or an uninfected control (not recorded which). The CDR3 nucleotides read TGTGCCAGCAGGGCCCTACCGGGGCACCGAGTTACTGAAGCTTTCTTT. It yields the protein CASRALPGHRVTEAFF.